This T cell receptor (beta chain) was sequenced during a study of T cells in Graves' hyperthyroidism and ophthalmopathy (dated by TCRdb to the late 2010s). Regarding the complete study: Peripheral blood was sampled at the time of initial diagnosis, prior to any treatment. TCR V-J signatures able to tell the groups apart were searched for in a discovery cohort of 100 patients, of whom roughly 42 had Graves' ophthalmopathy and under 65 had stable Graves' hyperthyroidism. Prospective prediction of ophthalmopathy was tested in an independent validation cohort of approximately 18 hyperthyroidism patients and 15 to 17 patients who later progressed to ophthalmopathy. The roughly 94 discovery patients were randomly divided into training and test sets at a 7:3 ratio. The study also compared thyroid tissue and blood T-cell repertoires from several Graves' hyperthyroidism patients. Once sampling was done, hyperthyroidism patients were given methimazole at a starting dose of 30 mg daily, whereas ophthalmopathy patients were given high-dose intravenous methylprednisolone. The paper describes TCR Vbeta CDR3 sequencing of some 130 peripheral blood samples, made up of some 42 ophthalmopathy patients, some 76 hyperthyroidism patients and roughly 17 progressor patients. Paper-wide results and their limitations: In validation, progression to ophthalmopathy was predicted by the model with around 71% sensitivity and roughly 72% specificity, a median of roughly 6 months before onset. Most expanded thyroid clonotypes (frequency above 0.001) were also detected in blood, a finding suggesting that blood repertoires may reflect thyroid immune responses. In cross-validation, a model built on a 13 V-J signature told ophthalmopathy apart from stable hyperthyroidism with under 90% sensitivity and around 84% specificity, and in testing the same model reached 80%/75%. Sample size was not statistically predetermined, and blinding of investigators to group allocation was not performed.

The TCR beta CDR3 regions were amplified from the RNA transcripts. A first-round RT-PCR of the TCR CDR3 used the HTBI primer set with the Qiagen OneStep RT-PCR kit. Libraries were constructed in a second round of multiplex PCR, after which size selection and purification were performed. The libraries were sequenced on an Illumina HiSeq2000 using paired-end 100 bp reads. Regarding the original processing steps: SOAPnuke was used to process the raw data, removing reads that contained adapters or uncalled bases, had a mean Phred below 15, or lacked an exact match to the constant primer or identifier. COPE v1.2.5 was used to merge the high-quality paired reads, and each unique nucleotide sequence was defined as a clonotype. MiTCR v1.1 was used to align the clonotypes against IMGT TRBV, TRBD and TRBJ reference segments. Analysis was restricted to V-J combinations with a frequency above 0.0001, which covered 99.2% of repertoires. The TCS score was defined as F50 (clonal expansion) divided by E x V (chaos), with BLOSUM62-based TCRdist calculated between CDR3 peptides within each V-J. Welch's t-statistics and random forest reduced roughly 540 V-J features to roughly 13, which were used in a naive Bayes classifier (R e1071). Clones were called with MiXCR by TCRdb after fastp trimmed the public reads at Q25, and only in-frame beta chains were retained. Rows with a matching CDR3 protein are joined into one entry that keeps the most common DNA and genes. Clone size and V and J calls follow TCRdb, not the original study. The sample table records about 640,000 distinct CDR3 sequences; more than 12% of these occur just once. The ten top clones hold around 12% of the sample.

This clonotype was counted many times. The antigen it recognizes is unknown. It has no much larger one-base neighbor in the sample; base qualities were not kept. Ophthalmopathy patients had moderately to severely active disease, Clinical Activity Score of at least 3, NOSPECS grade of at least 4, and duration under 3 months. Any patient with an uncontrolled infection, another autoimmune disease, pregnancy or lactation was excluded. Diagnoses were established on the basis of clinical symptoms, serum thyroxine and TRAb, thyroid ultrasound, and orbital computed tomography. Ficoll-Paque density gradient centrifugation was used to isolate PBMCs from 8.5 to 10 ml of fresh peripheral blood. Total RNA was extracted using Trizol reagent, and RNA quality was assessed on an Agilent 2100 Bioanalyzer. From the cysteine up to the phenylalanine, the CDR3 has a length of 15 residues. Solely the CDR3 DNA is kept, with 45 bases framed from the first base. Trimming leaves V shorter by 6 bases and J shorter by 6 bases, with the junction holding 8 bases beyond the gene matches. The germline V gene encodes CDR1 MDHEN and CDR2 SYDVKM.

The rearrangement joined TRBV28 to TRBJ2-4, and 10 junctional nucleotides match TRBD2. The sequencing input was blood. This receptor was obtained from a woman aged 45-65 years with Graves' ophthalmopathy. The nucleotides are TGTGCCAGCAGAAGCGGGAGCGGGGGGGTAAACATTCAGTACTTC. Protein translation: CASRSGSGGVNIQYF. Extended through the reference TRBV28 and TRBJ2-4 proteins, this CDR3 yields the full variable domain: DVKVTQSSRYLVKRTGEKVFLECVQDMDHENMFWYRQDPGLGLRLIYFSYDVKMKEKGDIPEGYSVSREKKERFSLILESASTNQTSMYLCASRSGSGGVNIQYFGAGTRLSVL.